These 7 T cell receptor beta chains share one sample of origin, sequenced in a study of beta chain features in type 1 diabetes. All of the isolated RNA was reverse transcribed, so expressed TCRB transcripts were sequenced. This table comes from immunoSEQ multiplex PCR, and its TCRdb copy is limited to in-frame clones, with some not included. The table records 850,000 to 900,000 clones, under 20% of them present only once. Sequences were obtained from naive CD4+ T cells from blood. These receptors were collected from a young woman in good health.

The chain is built from TRBV4-2 and TRBJ2-3; D unresolved. V lost 3 bases, J lost 2 bases, and 9 bases lay in between. The CDR3 consists of 14 residues. Germline-derived CDR1 and CDR2 are LGHNA and YNFKEQ. CDR3 residues: CASSQDGNTDTQYF. CDR3 coding DNA: TGTGCCAGCAGCCAGGATGGAAACACAGATACGCAGTATTTT.

This chain links TRBV10-1 with TRBJ2-1; TRBD2 matches at 7 bases. V was pared by 3 bases and J by 6 bases, with 5 bases of the junction left unmatched. Germline CDR1 and CDR2: WNHNN and SYGVQD (reference sequence). The CDR3 has 14 amino acids. The CDR3 is CASSDGRESNEQFF. The CDR3 coding sequence is TGCGCCAGCAGTGATGGGCGGGAGAGCAATGAGCAGTTCTTC.

This clone has a handful of counts. This chain connects TRBV10-3 to TRBJ2-7; the D gene could be TRBD1 or TRBD2 (5 bases each). Germline V lookup: CDR1 ENHRY, CDR2 SYGVKD. V was pared by 7 bases and J by 0 bases, with 16 bases between. The CDR3 has 15 residues. The CDR3 DNA is TGTGCCATCACCTCGGGGCAGGAAGACTCCTACGAGCAGTACTTC. The encoded protein is CAITSGQEDSYEQYF.

The chain combines TRBV5-1 with TRBJ1-2, with 7 positions matching TRBD1. The CDR3 has 15 amino acids. With 3 bases clipped from V and 2 bases from J, the junction kept 7 bases outside the gene matches. Germline V CDR1 and CDR2: SGHRS, YFSETQ. The chain's CDR3 is CASSSAGTENYGYTF. In nucleotides, the CDR3 is TGCGCCAGCAGCTCAGCCGGGACAGAGAACTATGGCTACACCTTC.

This clone showed up just a few times. The chain recombines TRBV5-1 with TRBJ2-3; D may match TRBD1 or TRBD2 (5 bases each). Germline V gene sequence: CDR1 SGHRS, CDR2 YFSETQ. The CDR3 is 15 residues long. V gave up 1 base and J gave up 6 bases, with 15 bases separating them. The CDR3 coding sequence is TGCGCCAGCAGCTTGTCGGGACGCCCTGGGGATACGCAGTATTTT. This sequence encodes CASSLSGRPGDTQYF.

This chain uses TRBV7-2 with TRBJ2-3, with D uncertain. The CDR3 contains 15 residues. Germline CDR1 is SGHTA and CDR2 is FQGNSA. V lost 3 bases to trimming and J lost 3 bases, with 13 bases between them. The CDR3 loop reads CASSLGTLRTDTQYF. CDR3 in DNA: TGTGCCAGCAGCTTGGGCACCTTGAGGACAGATACGCAGTATTTT.

This clone was observed a few times. The chain couples TRBV5-1 to TRBJ2-5; tentative D call: TRBD1 (6 bases). The CDR3 is 13 residues long. The germline V and J ends were trimmed by 7 bases and 1 base, with 11 bases remaining between them. CDR1 and CDR2 from the germline V gene are SGHRS and YFSETQ. Here the CDR3 reads CASGTRGQETQYF. The CDR3 coding sequence is TGCGCCAGCGGAACCAGGGGCCAAGAGACCCAGTACTTC.